A selection of T cell receptor beta chains follows, all from one sample in a study of T cells in Graves' hyperthyroidism and ophthalmopathy. From the multiplex PCR reads, TCRdb called clonotypes with MiXCR, one entry per CDR3 protein. The table lists about 290,000 distinct CDR3 sequences, nearly 15% of them singletons. The sequencing input was blood. Receptors were obtained from a woman aged 50 to 60 with Graves' hyperthyroidism that later progressed to Graves' ophthalmopathy. The CDR3 runs from the conserved cysteine through the conserved F or W. Fields, in order: J gene, D gene, V gene, clone size, CDR3 length, CDR3 protein, CDR3 DNA. A D gene is named only where the DNA matches it firmly. Size is omitted from some rows. Given values are once, few, many or a class for expanded clones.

j_call: TRBJ2-7
d_call: TRBD2
v_call: TRBV7-9
clone_size: many
cdr3_length: 14
cdr3_aa: CASSFASGSYEQYF
cdr3_nt: TGTGCCAGCAGCTTCGCTAGCGGCTCCTACGAGCAGTACTTC

j_call: TRBJ2-2
d_call: .
v_call: TRBV7-3
clone_size: many
cdr3_length: 15
cdr3_aa: CASSPRARDTGELFF
cdr3_nt: TGTGCCAGCAGCCCCCGGGCTAGAGATACCGGGGAGCTGTTTTTT

j_call: TRBJ2-3
d_call: TRBD2
v_call: TRBV14
clone_size: many
cdr3_length: 14
cdr3_aa: CASSPWALANTQYF
cdr3_nt: TGTGCCAGCAGCCCCTGGGCACTAGCGAATACGCAGTATTTT

j_call: TRBJ2-1
d_call: TRBD2
v_call: TRBV27
clone_size: many
cdr3_length: 15
cdr3_aa: CASRLGNSGYNEQFF
cdr3_nt: TGTGCCAGCAGGCTGGGAAATAGCGGGTACAATGAGCAGTTCTTC

j_call: TRBJ1-4
d_call: TRBD1
v_call: TRBV20-1
clone_size: many
cdr3_length: 14
cdr3_aa: CSALAGQFNEKLFF
cdr3_nt: TGCAGTGCTCTCGCGGGACAGTTTAATGAAAAACTGTTTTTT

j_call: TRBJ1-1
d_call: .
v_call: TRBV15
clone_size: .
cdr3_length: 13
cdr3_aa: CATSVLQNTEAFF
cdr3_nt: TGTGCCACCAGTGTTCTCCAGAACACTGAAGCTTTCTTT

j_call: TRBJ1-6
d_call: .
v_call: TRBV27
clone_size: few
cdr3_length: 13
cdr3_aa: CASSLSQNSPLHF
cdr3_nt: TGTGCCAGCAGTTTATCGCAAAATTCACCCCTCCACTTT

j_call: TRBJ2-7
d_call: TRBD2
v_call: TRBV11-2
clone_size: many
cdr3_length: 16
cdr3_aa: CASSPTSGRAYLEQYF
cdr3_nt: TGTGCCAGCAGCCCGACTAGCGGGAGGGCCTATCTCGAGCAGTACTTC

j_call: TRBJ2-2
d_call: .
v_call: TRBV28
clone_size: many
cdr3_length: 15
cdr3_aa: CASTPDAPNTGELFF
cdr3_nt: TGTGCCAGCACTCCAGATGCCCCCAACACCGGGGAGCTGTTTTTT

j_call: TRBJ2-3
d_call: TRBD1
v_call: TRBV7-3
clone_size: .
cdr3_length: 14
cdr3_aa: CASSRDRAEDTQYF
cdr3_nt: TGTGCCAGCAGCCGGGACAGGGCTGAAGATACGCAGTATTTT

j_call: TRBJ2-7
d_call: TRBD2
v_call: TRBV3-1
clone_size: .
cdr3_length: 18
cdr3_aa: CASSLSRLLGAGVYEQYF
cdr3_nt: TGTGCCAGCAGCCTTAGTCGCCTCCTAGGGGCGGGAGTCTACGAGCAGTACTTC

j_call: TRBJ1-2
d_call: .
v_call: TRBV29-1
clone_size: many
cdr3_length: 11
cdr3_aa: CSVDPGYGYTF
cdr3_nt: TGCAGCGTTGATCCGGGCTATGGCTACACCTTC

j_call: TRBJ1-5
d_call: .
v_call: TRBV19
clone_size: few
cdr3_length: 15
cdr3_aa: CASSGERISNQPQHF
cdr3_nt: TGTGCCAGTAGTGGAGAGCGGATCAGCAATCAGCCCCAGCATTTT

j_call: TRBJ2-7
d_call: TRBD2
v_call: TRBV19
clone_size: .
cdr3_length: 16
cdr3_aa: CASSPGTSGNSYEQYF
cdr3_nt: TGTGCCAGTAGTCCCGGGACTAGCGGAAACTCCTACGAGCAGTACTTC

j_call: TRBJ2-1
d_call: TRBD2
v_call: TRBV9
clone_size: many
cdr3_length: 15
cdr3_aa: CASSTSGSRYNEQFF
cdr3_nt: TGTGCCAGCAGCACTAGCGGTTCCCGTTACAATGAGCAGTTCTTC

j_call: TRBJ1-5
d_call: .
v_call: TRBV3-1
clone_size: many
cdr3_length: 14
cdr3_aa: CASTRGLGAQPQHF
cdr3_nt: TGTGCCAGCACCCGGGGTCTTGGGGCTCAGCCCCAGCATTTT

j_call: TRBJ1-6
d_call: .
v_call: TRBV7-8
clone_size: many
cdr3_length: 15
cdr3_aa: CASSLEGRTNSPLHF
cdr3_nt: TGTGCCAGCAGCTTAGAGGGACGGACTAATTCACCCCTCCACTTT

j_call: TRBJ1-1
d_call: .
v_call: TRBV9
clone_size: .
cdr3_length: 15
cdr3_aa: CASSVNQALNTEAFF
cdr3_nt: TGTGCCAGCAGCGTGAACCAAGCACTGAACACTGAAGCTTTCTTT

j_call: TRBJ2-7
d_call: TRBD2
v_call: TRBV12-3/TRBV12-4
clone_size: many
cdr3_length: 14
cdr3_aa: CASRGTSGPYEQYF
cdr3_nt: TGTGCCAGCAGGGGGACTAGCGGGCCGTACGAGCAGTACTTC

j_call: TRBJ1-3
d_call: TRBD1
v_call: TRBV20-1
clone_size: many
cdr3_length: 14
cdr3_aa: CSAPTGVSGNTIYF
cdr3_nt: TGCAGTGCTCCAACAGGGGTCTCTGGAAACACCATATATTTT

j_call: TRBJ2-7
d_call: .
v_call: TRBV20-1
clone_size: many
cdr3_length: 15
cdr3_aa: CSAQVTGNAGYEQYF
cdr3_nt: TGCAGTGCCCAGGTGACGGGGAACGCGGGCTACGAGCAGTACTTC

j_call: TRBJ2-1
d_call: .
v_call: TRBV7-9
clone_size: many
cdr3_length: 14
cdr3_aa: CASSSSWDTPSQFF
cdr3_nt: TGTGCCAGCAGCTCATCCTGGGACACCCCGAGTCAGTTCTTC

j_call: TRBJ2-7
d_call: .
v_call: TRBV5-8
clone_size: .
cdr3_length: 9
cdr3_aa: CATEYEQYF
cdr3_nt: TGTGCCACCGAGTACGAGCAGTACTTC

j_call: TRBJ1-1
d_call: .
v_call: TRBV27
clone_size: many
cdr3_length: 16
cdr3_aa: CASSLRTPGGYTEAFF
cdr3_nt: TGTGCCAGCAGTCTACGTACACCGGGGGGGTACACTGAAGCTTTCTTT

j_call: TRBJ2-1
d_call: .
v_call: TRBV18
clone_size: many
cdr3_length: 19
cdr3_aa: CASSPRPQGSAPYVTPQFF
cdr3_nt: TGTGCCAGCTCACCCAGGCCGCAAGGCAGCGCTCCATATGTCACCCCGCAGTTCTTC

j_call: TRBJ1-1
d_call: .
v_call: TRBV20-1
clone_size: many
cdr3_length: 13
cdr3_aa: CSATRDMNTEAFF
cdr3_nt: TGCAGTGCTACGAGGGACATGAACACTGAAGCTTTCTTT

j_call: TRBJ1-1
d_call: .
v_call: TRBV5-1
clone_size: once
cdr3_length: 14
cdr3_aa: CASAAGGRSTEAFF
cdr3_nt: TGCGCCAGCGCGGCAGGTGGACGGAGCACTGAAGCTTTCTTT

j_call: TRBJ2-3
d_call: TRBD1
v_call: TRBV29-1
clone_size: many
cdr3_length: 15
cdr3_aa: CSVDTGGERADTQYF
cdr3_nt: TGCAGCGTAGACACAGGGGGAGAGAGAGCAGATACGCAGTATTTT

j_call: TRBJ2-7
d_call: TRBD1
v_call: TRBV20-1
clone_size: many
cdr3_length: 16
cdr3_aa: CSARPTPATGSYEQYF
cdr3_nt: TGCAGTGCTAGACCAACGCCCGCGACAGGGTCCTACGAGCAGTACTTC

j_call: TRBJ1-1
d_call: .
v_call: TRBV18
clone_size: many
cdr3_length: 15
cdr3_aa: CASSPRGQEITEAFF
cdr3_nt: TGTGCCAGCTCACCCCGGGGACAAGAAATAACTGAAGCTTTCTTT